This TCR beta chain was documented in a study of blood T cell repertoires in COVID-19. The CDR3 covers 14 residues. From germline, CDR1 is SQVTM and CDR2 ANQGSEA. The V gene end was trimmed by 4 bases and the J gene end by 4 bases; junction bases not matched to a gene: 9. The table came from immunoSEQ multiplex PCR; TCRdb's copy has only in-frame clones and leaves some out. The sample comprises some 57,000 clones, roughly 87% of which are singletons, and about a tenth rests with the top ten. This TCR came from a human donor in a cohort sampled during active COVID-19. Material: peripheral blood. This chain connects TRBV29-1 to TRBJ1-2, with TRBD1 identical over 7 bases. DNA of the CDR3: TGCAGCGTTGGTCGCGGGGACAGTAGCTATGGCTACACCTTC. Its translation: CSVGRGDSSYGYTF.